This T cell receptor beta chain is drawn from a study of vaccination effects on CD4 cells after COVID-19. Notes on the study in general: Marked clonal contraction was seen in infection- and vaccine-induced clones late after vaccination.

V was clipped by 4 bases and J by 2 bases, with 18 bases between them. Per the germline V gene, CDR1 is SGHVS and CDR2 is FQNEAQ. The CDR3 spans 17 residues. Data came from immunoSEQ multiplex PCR; TCRdb stores just in-frame clones and leaves some out. The sample has some 20,000 clones; 70% are singletons. The ViraFEST assay expanded antigen-specific CD4+ T cells with viral peptide pools before sequencing. Following culture for more than 9 days, CD4+ T cells were isolated. Each well held 1.5 million to 2 million PBMC cultured with around 10 ug/ml peptides and roughly 9 IU/ml IL-2. Concerning this clone itself: Its cognate antigen is unknown.

The clonotype comes from a human donor who received a COVID-19 vaccine. The V call is TRBV7-8, the J call TRBJ1-5, with D possibly TRBD1 on 6 matching bases. The sequences come from CD4+ T cells from PBMCs cultured with HCoV-229E spike peptides, collected before COVID-19 vaccination. The CDR3, as DNA: TGTGCCAGCAGCTACGGCCAGGGGCGTGTGGGCAATCAGCCCCAGCATTTT. Protein product: CASSYGQGRVGNQPQHF.